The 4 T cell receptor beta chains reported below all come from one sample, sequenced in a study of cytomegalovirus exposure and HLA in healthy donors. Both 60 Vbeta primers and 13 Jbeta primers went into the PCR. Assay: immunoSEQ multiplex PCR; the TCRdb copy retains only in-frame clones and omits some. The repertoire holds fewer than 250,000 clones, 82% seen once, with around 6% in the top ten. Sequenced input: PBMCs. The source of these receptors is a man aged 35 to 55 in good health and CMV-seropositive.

The CDR3 DNA reads as TGTGCCAGCAGCCCATACTTTGGAGGGCGGGCTAATGAAAAACTGTTTTTT. It is translated as CASSPYFGGRANEKLFF. The chain couples TRBV14 to TRBJ1-4; no clear D. V gave up 4 bases and J gave up 3 bases, with 18 bases separating them. The CDR3 covers 17 residues. The germline gives CDR1 SGHDN, CDR2 FVKESK.

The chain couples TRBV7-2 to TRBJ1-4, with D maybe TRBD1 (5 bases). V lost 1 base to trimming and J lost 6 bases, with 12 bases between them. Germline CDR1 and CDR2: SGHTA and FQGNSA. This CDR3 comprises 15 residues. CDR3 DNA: TGTGCCAGCAGCTTAGACCCGGGGGTGGATGAAAAACTGTTTTTT. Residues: CASSLDPGVDEKLFF. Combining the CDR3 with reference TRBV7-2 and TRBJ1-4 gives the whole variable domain GAGVSQSPSNKVTEKGKDVELRCDPISGHTALYWYRQSLGQGLEFLIYFQGNSAPDKSGLPSDRFSAERTGGSVSTLTIQRTQQEDSAVYLCASSLDPGVDEKLFFGSGTQLSVL.

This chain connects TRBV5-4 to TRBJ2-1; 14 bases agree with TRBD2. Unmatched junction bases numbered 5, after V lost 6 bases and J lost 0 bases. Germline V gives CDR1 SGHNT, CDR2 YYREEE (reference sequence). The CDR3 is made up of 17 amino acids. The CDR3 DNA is TGTGCCAGCAACCCGGGACTAGCGGGAGCCTCCTACAATGAGCAGTTCTTC. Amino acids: CASNPGLAGASYNEQFF.

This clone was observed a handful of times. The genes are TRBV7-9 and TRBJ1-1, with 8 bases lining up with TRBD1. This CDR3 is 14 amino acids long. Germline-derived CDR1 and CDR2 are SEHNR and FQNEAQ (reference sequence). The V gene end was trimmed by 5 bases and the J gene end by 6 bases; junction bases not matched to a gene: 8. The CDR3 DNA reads TGTGCCAGCAGCCCAGAGGACAGGGAGGCTGAAGCTTTCTTT. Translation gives CASSPEDREAEAFF.